This passage covers 25 T cell receptor beta chains from one sample sequenced in a study of memory CD4+ T cells and cytomegalovirus serostatus. Libraries were prepared by immunoSEQ multiplex PCR; TCRdb keeps only in-frame clonotypes and omits some of them. The sample gives some 52,000 clones, 80% to 90% of which show up once; about 2.1% is in the top ten. Single viable CD3+CD4+CD8-CD45RO+ cells were sorted as the memory CD4+ T cells. The specimen was memory CD4+ T cells from blood. These receptors came from an adult in good health and CMV-seropositive.

The rearrangement uses TRBV7-2 and TRBJ2-1; 9 nucleotides align to TRBD1. Germline assignment: CDR1 SGHTA and CDR2 FQGNSA. Trimming took 5 bases from V and 7 from J; bases not matched to a gene: 9. The CDR3 sequence is 15 residues long. CDR3 DNA sequence: TGTGCCAGCAGCAATTCCGGGACAGGGTGGAATGAGCAGTTCTTC. It encodes CASSNSGTGWNEQFF.

V gene TRBV11-1 combines with J gene TRBJ2-7; 7 bases fit TRBD2. V lost 2 bases, J lost 3 bases, and 10 bases stayed unmatched. The V gene's germline CDR1 is SGHAT and CDR2 FQDESV (reference sequence). The CDR3 runs to 16 residues. The CDR3 coding sequence is TGTGCCAGCAGCTTATCTCCAGGACTAGGTCACTACGAGCAGTACTTC. Protein sequence: CASSLSPGLGHYEQYF.

The chain couples TRBV18 to TRBJ1-1; 7 nucleotides line up with TRBD1. The CDR3 totals 11 residues. With 6 bases clipped from V and 8 bases from J, the junction kept 3 bases outside the gene matches. In germline, CDR1 is KGHSH, CDR2 LQKENI. The CDR3 bases are TGTGCCAGCTCCCAACAGGGGGAAGCTTTCTTT. It codes for CASSQQGEAFF.

The chain employs TRBV25-1 and TRBJ2-7, with D possibly TRBD1 on 5 matching bases. CDR3 length equals 14 residues. V was cut by 3 bases and J by 2 bases, with 11 bases left in between. Per germline, CDR1 MGHDK and CDR2 SYGVNS. CDR3 DNA sequence: TGTGCCAGCAGTGATCGGTCGGACACCTACGAGCAGTACTTC. Its translation: CASSDRSDTYEQYF.

J is TRBJ1-3 and V is TRBV11-3; D is undetermined. The CDR3 extends over 13 amino acids. The ends were cut back, 5 bases at V and 0 bases at J, with 5 bases in the middle. Germline V gene sequence: CDR1 SGHNT, CDR2 YENEEA. The CDR3 DNA is TGTGCCAGCAGCCAGTACTCTGGAAACACCATATATTTT. This codes for CASSQYSGNTIYF.

The chain combines TRBV11-2 with TRBJ1-1; TRBD1 matches 9 bases. The CDR3 sequence is 13 residues long. V gave up 5 bases and J gave up 11 bases; unmatched junction bases: 9. Germline V gene sequence: CDR1 SGHAT, CDR2 FQNNGV. The CDR3 bases are TGTGCCAGCAGCCCCAACCGGGACAGGGACGCTTTCTTT. This encodes CASSPNRDRDAFF.

The chain carries TRBV6-1 and TRBJ2-7; possible D gene TRBD2, 5 bases. CDR3 length: 15 residues. V lost 5 bases, J lost 0 bases, and 14 bases lay in between. Germline V lookup: CDR1 MNHNS, CDR2 SASEGT. CDR3 sequence: CASSHEGLSSYEQYF. The CDR3 bases are TGTGCCAGCAGTCACGAGGGCTTGAGCTCCTACGAGCAGTACTTC.

The chain has TRBV6-1 and TRBJ1-2; TRBD1 agrees at 9 bases. V lost 7 bases and J lost 4; bases outside the gene matches: 7. The CDR3 spans 14 residues. CDR1 and CDR2 (germline): MNHNS, SASEGT. The CDR3 spells CASNTEGQGYGYTF. The CDR3, as DNA: TGTGCCAGCAATACTGAGGGACAGGGCTATGGCTACACCTTC.

This clone is judged medium-sized. The sample contains more than one DNA sequence encoding this CDR3. The chain has TRBV27 and TRBJ2-7; D gene unclear. Germline-derived CDR1 and CDR2 are MNHEY and SMNVEV (reference sequence). The CDR3 has 12 residues. V lost 9 bases to trimming and J lost 4 bases, with 13 bases between them. The CDR3 sequence: CASRGIGYEQYF. The DNA for the CDR3 is TGTGCCAGTCGTGGAATAGGGTACGAGCAGTACTTC.

The rearrangement uses TRBV7-9 and TRBJ2-1; possible D gene TRBD1, 5 bases. Germline CDR1 reads SEHNR; CDR2 reads FQNEAQ (reference sequence). This CDR3 region has 19 residues. V was trimmed by 5 bases and J by 0 bases, leaving 23 bases between them. The DNA for the CDR3 is TGTGCCAGCAGCATCCCTCAGGGCAGAGACCCCATCTCCTACAATGAGCAGTTCTTC. Amino acid sequence: CASSIPQGRDPISYNEQFF.

This sequence joins TRBV7-2 and TRBJ2-7, with D possibly matching TRBD2 (6 bases). CDR1 and CDR2 from the germline V gene are SGHTA and FQGNSA. This CDR3 has 15 residues. V was cut by 4 bases and J by 2 bases, with 15 bases left in between. The CDR3 bases are TGTGCCAGCAGCTCGAGGGGAGGAGGCACCTACGAGCAGTACTTC. This sequence encodes CASSSRGGGTYEQYF.

This clone was observed a few times. The chain recombines TRBV4-3 with TRBJ2-1; 9 bases fit TRBD2. The germline V gene has CDR1 LGHNA and CDR2 YSLEER. V trimming: 1 base; J trimming: 1 base; junction bases outside the gene matches: 14. The CDR3 runs 20 residues. The DNA of the CDR3 is TGCGCCAGCAGCCAAGTCCTCCCTTTCTCTAGCGGGAAGTCCTACAATGAGCAGTTCTTC. Its translation: CASSQVLPFSSGKSYNEQFF.

The chain has TRBV7-8 and TRBJ2-5; D might be TRBD2 (5 bases). Germline values: CDR1 SGHVS, CDR2 FQNEAQ. With 4 bases removed from V and 3 bases from J, the gap between germline ends came to 15 bases. This CDR3 is built from 15 residues. For the CDR3, the DNA is TGTGCCAGCAGCTCCAGCCGAGGGTACGAAGAGACCCAGTACTTC. It yields the protein CASSSSRGYEETQYF.

The J gene is TRBJ1-3, the V gene TRBV11-2, with D hard to call. This CDR3 has 15 residues. CDR1 and CDR2 from the germline V gene are SGHAT and FQNNGV. The V end was cut by 2 bases, the J end by 0 bases, with 8 bases between. The DNA of the CDR3 is TGTGCCAGCAGCTTAATCCCGAGCTCTGGAAACACCATATATTTT. Its translation is CASSLIPSSGNTIYF. Using reference TRBV11-2 and TRBJ1-3 for the parts outside the CDR3, the full variable domain is EAGVAQSPRYKIIEKRQSVAFWCNPISGHATLYWYQQILGQGPKLLIQFQNNGVVDDSQLPKDRFSAERLKGVDSTLKIQPAKLEDSAVYLCASSLIPSSGNTIYFGEGSWLTVV.

The chain is built from TRBV6-5 and TRBJ2-5; D is undetermined. V gave up 6 bases and J gave up 8 bases, with 13 bases separating them. The germline gives CDR1 MNHEY, CDR2 SVGAGI. The CDR3 loop spans 12 amino acids. The CDR3, as DNA: TGTGCCAGCAGAGTGGACGCCCGAACCCAGTACTTC. Its translation: CASRVDARTQYF.

This chain links TRBV11-2 with TRBJ1-2, with 8 bases fitting TRBD1. From germline, CDR1 is SGHAT and CDR2 FQNNGV. The CDR3 is 14 amino acids. V was clipped by 6 bases and J by 8 bases; unmatched bases: 11. Here the CDR3 DNA reads TGTGCCAGCAGAGACGGACAGGGCCCGCGAGGCTACACCTTC. As protein: CASRDGQGPRGYTF.

V gene TRBV7-3 combines with J gene TRBJ2-5; TRBD2 aligns across 9 bases. This CDR3 contains 13 residues. Germline V lookup: CDR1 SGHTA, CDR2 FQGTGA. J lost 3 bases, V lost 6 bases, and 2 bases had no gene match. The CDR3 sequence is CASSRTSEETQYF. CDR3 nucleotide sequence: TGTGCCAGCAGTCGGACTAGCGAAGAGACCCAGTACTTC.

The genes are TRBV2 and TRBJ2-7; D might be TRBD2 (5 bases). The ends were cut back, 8 bases at V and 1 base at J, with 15 bases in the middle. Germline CDR1 is SNHLY and CDR2 is FYNNEI. The CDR3 is 14 amino acids. CDR3 amino acids: CASGKFRESYEQYF. The CDR3 coding sequence is TGTGCCAGCGGAAAGTTTAGGGAGTCCTACGAGCAGTACTTC.

There are a few counts of this clone. V and J are TRBV28 and TRBJ2-3; TRBD2 agrees at 11 bases. The CDR3 spans 17 residues. J lost 2 bases, V lost 6 bases, and 10 bases had no gene match. Germline assignment: CDR1 MDHEN and CDR2 SYDVKM. CDR3 loop: CASSTPMGLADTDTQYF. The CDR3 coding sequence is TGTGCCAGCAGCACCCCCATGGGACTAGCGGACACAGATACGCAGTATTTT.

V gene TRBV14 combines with J gene TRBJ2-7, with unresolved D. Germline values: CDR1 SGHDN, CDR2 FVKESK. The CDR3 extends over 14 amino acids. V was shortened by 1 base and J by 1 base, with 8 bases between the two germline ends. This CDR3 reads CASSQVAKSYEQYF. Written as DNA, the CDR3 is TGTGCCAGCAGCCAAGTTGCGAAATCCTACGAGCAGTACTTC.

The chain links TRBV5-4 to TRBJ2-1, with a weak D call TRBD1 (6 bases). This CDR3 is 17 amino acids long. From germline, CDR1 is SGHNT and CDR2 YYREEE (reference sequence). V was cut by 4 bases and J by 0 bases, with 17 bases left in between. CDR3 nucleotide sequence: TGTGCCAGCAGCCACCGAGGTGGACAGCGCTCCTACAATGAGCAGTTCTTC. Translating it yields CASSHRGGQRSYNEQFF. The whole variable domain, remainder taken from reference TRBV5-4 and TRBJ2-1, is ETGVTQSPTHLIKTRGQQVTLRCSSQSGHNTVSWYQQALGQGPQFIFQYYREEENGRGNFPPRFSGLQFPNYSSELNVNALELDDSALYLCASSHRGGQRSYNEQFFGPGTRLTVL.

The chain joins TRBV9 to TRBJ2-3; a possible D gene is TRBD2 (6 bases). The germline V gene has CDR1 SGDLS and CDR2 YYNGEE. The CDR3 is 16 amino acids. V was shortened by 4 bases and J by 2 bases, with 17 bases between the two germline ends. The CDR3 DNA reads as TGTGCCAGCAGCCCCCTAGGTAGCGGCTTCACAGATACGCAGTATTTT. Its translation: CASSPLGSGFTDTQYF.

V usage is TRBV4-3 and J usage is TRBJ1-2; D call uncertain. CDR1 LGHNA and CDR2 YSLEER come from the germline V gene. This CDR3 is built from 16 residues. Trimming left V 0 bases short and J 4 bases short, with 15 bases between. CDR3 bases: TGCGCCAGCAGCCAAGATCTGGGCGGATACTTCTATGGCTACACCTTC. This gives the protein CASSQDLGGYFYGYTF.

This clone has only a few counts. The chain carries TRBV5-4 and TRBJ2-4; D is ambiguous. Germline CDR1 reads SGHNT; CDR2 reads YYREEE (reference sequence). CDR3 length: 13 amino acids. The V end was cut by 4 bases, the J end by 2 bases, with 7 bases between. The CDR3 loop reads CASSASTKNIQYF. The CDR3 region has the DNA TGTGCCAGCAGCGCCTCAACCAAAAACATTCAGTACTTC.

The gene calls are TRBV20-1 and TRBJ2-7, with D unresolved. The CDR3 spans 11 residues. CDR1 is DFQATT and CDR2 is SNEGSKA in the germline V gene (reference sequence). CDR3: CSPQSSYEQYF. For the CDR3, the DNA is TGCAGCCCCCAGAGCTCCTACGAGCAGTACTTC.